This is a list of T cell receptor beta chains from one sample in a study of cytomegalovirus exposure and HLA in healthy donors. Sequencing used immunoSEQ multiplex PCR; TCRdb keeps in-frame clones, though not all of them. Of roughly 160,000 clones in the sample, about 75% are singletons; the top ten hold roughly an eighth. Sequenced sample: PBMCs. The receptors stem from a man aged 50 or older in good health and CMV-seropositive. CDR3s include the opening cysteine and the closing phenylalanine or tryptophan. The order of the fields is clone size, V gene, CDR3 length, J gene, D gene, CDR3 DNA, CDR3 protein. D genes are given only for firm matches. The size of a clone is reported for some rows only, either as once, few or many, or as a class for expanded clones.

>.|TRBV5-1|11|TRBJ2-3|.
TGCGCCAGCAGCTCGCTACATACGCAGTATTTT
CASSSLHTQYF
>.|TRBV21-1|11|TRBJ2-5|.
TGTCCGGGGGTGAGGGGTCAGACCCAGTACTTC
CPGVRGQTQYF
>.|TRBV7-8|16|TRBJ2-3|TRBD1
TGTGCCAGCAGCTCCCTACGCACAGGGGTAACAGATACGCAGTATTTT
CASSSLRTGVTDTQYF
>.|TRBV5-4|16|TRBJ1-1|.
TGTGCCAGCAGCCCGACGGCTGACAGGCTGAACACTGAAGCTTTCTTT
CASSPTADRLNTEAFF
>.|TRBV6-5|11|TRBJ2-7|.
TGTGCCAGCAGTCACGGGTACGGGCAGTACTTC
CASSHGYGQYF
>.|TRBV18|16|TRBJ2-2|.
TGTGCCAGCTCACCTACTGAACTACGATCCACCGGGGAGCTGTTTTTT
CASSPTELRSTGELFF
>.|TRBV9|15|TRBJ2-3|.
TGTGCCAGCAGCGAGGGAGGGGGGCCGACAGATACGCAGTATTTT
CASSEGGGPTDTQYF
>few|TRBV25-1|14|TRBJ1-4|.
TGTGCCAGCAGTGAATATCGGGGAAATGAAAAACTGTTTTTT
CASSEYRGNEKLFF
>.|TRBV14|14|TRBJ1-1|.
TGTGCCAGCAGCCTAGGACTGTTGAACACTGAAGCTTTCTTT
CASSLGLLNTEAFF
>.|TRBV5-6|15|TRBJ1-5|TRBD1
TGTGCCAGCAGCAACAGGGGGCGGTGGGATCAGCCCCAGCATTTT
CASSNRGRWDQPQHF
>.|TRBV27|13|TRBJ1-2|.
TGTGCCAGCAGTTTATCACCGGGAAGCGGCTACACCTTC
CASSLSPGSGYTF
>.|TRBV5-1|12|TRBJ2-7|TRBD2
TGCGCCAGCAGCTTGGCCGGGGGGGAGCAGTACTTC
CASSLAGGEQYF
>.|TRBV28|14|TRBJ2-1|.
TGTGCCAGCAGTCCGCCGACTAGTCGCAATGAGCAGTTCTTC
CASSPPTSRNEQFF
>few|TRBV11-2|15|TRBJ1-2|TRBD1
TGTGCCAGCAGTGAACCCGGTCAGGGGGGTTATGGCTACACCTTC
CASSEPGQGGYGYTF
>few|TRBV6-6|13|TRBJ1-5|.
TGTGCCAGCAGTTCAAATAGCAATCAGCCCCAGCATTTT
CASSSNSNQPQHF
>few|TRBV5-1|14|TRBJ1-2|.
TGCGCCAGCAGCAAAGACAGGACTAACTATGGCTACACCTTC
CASSKDRTNYGYTF
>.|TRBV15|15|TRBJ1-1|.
TGTGCCACCAGCAGAGGGGTCGACAGGAACACTGAAGCTTTCTTT
CATSRGVDRNTEAFF